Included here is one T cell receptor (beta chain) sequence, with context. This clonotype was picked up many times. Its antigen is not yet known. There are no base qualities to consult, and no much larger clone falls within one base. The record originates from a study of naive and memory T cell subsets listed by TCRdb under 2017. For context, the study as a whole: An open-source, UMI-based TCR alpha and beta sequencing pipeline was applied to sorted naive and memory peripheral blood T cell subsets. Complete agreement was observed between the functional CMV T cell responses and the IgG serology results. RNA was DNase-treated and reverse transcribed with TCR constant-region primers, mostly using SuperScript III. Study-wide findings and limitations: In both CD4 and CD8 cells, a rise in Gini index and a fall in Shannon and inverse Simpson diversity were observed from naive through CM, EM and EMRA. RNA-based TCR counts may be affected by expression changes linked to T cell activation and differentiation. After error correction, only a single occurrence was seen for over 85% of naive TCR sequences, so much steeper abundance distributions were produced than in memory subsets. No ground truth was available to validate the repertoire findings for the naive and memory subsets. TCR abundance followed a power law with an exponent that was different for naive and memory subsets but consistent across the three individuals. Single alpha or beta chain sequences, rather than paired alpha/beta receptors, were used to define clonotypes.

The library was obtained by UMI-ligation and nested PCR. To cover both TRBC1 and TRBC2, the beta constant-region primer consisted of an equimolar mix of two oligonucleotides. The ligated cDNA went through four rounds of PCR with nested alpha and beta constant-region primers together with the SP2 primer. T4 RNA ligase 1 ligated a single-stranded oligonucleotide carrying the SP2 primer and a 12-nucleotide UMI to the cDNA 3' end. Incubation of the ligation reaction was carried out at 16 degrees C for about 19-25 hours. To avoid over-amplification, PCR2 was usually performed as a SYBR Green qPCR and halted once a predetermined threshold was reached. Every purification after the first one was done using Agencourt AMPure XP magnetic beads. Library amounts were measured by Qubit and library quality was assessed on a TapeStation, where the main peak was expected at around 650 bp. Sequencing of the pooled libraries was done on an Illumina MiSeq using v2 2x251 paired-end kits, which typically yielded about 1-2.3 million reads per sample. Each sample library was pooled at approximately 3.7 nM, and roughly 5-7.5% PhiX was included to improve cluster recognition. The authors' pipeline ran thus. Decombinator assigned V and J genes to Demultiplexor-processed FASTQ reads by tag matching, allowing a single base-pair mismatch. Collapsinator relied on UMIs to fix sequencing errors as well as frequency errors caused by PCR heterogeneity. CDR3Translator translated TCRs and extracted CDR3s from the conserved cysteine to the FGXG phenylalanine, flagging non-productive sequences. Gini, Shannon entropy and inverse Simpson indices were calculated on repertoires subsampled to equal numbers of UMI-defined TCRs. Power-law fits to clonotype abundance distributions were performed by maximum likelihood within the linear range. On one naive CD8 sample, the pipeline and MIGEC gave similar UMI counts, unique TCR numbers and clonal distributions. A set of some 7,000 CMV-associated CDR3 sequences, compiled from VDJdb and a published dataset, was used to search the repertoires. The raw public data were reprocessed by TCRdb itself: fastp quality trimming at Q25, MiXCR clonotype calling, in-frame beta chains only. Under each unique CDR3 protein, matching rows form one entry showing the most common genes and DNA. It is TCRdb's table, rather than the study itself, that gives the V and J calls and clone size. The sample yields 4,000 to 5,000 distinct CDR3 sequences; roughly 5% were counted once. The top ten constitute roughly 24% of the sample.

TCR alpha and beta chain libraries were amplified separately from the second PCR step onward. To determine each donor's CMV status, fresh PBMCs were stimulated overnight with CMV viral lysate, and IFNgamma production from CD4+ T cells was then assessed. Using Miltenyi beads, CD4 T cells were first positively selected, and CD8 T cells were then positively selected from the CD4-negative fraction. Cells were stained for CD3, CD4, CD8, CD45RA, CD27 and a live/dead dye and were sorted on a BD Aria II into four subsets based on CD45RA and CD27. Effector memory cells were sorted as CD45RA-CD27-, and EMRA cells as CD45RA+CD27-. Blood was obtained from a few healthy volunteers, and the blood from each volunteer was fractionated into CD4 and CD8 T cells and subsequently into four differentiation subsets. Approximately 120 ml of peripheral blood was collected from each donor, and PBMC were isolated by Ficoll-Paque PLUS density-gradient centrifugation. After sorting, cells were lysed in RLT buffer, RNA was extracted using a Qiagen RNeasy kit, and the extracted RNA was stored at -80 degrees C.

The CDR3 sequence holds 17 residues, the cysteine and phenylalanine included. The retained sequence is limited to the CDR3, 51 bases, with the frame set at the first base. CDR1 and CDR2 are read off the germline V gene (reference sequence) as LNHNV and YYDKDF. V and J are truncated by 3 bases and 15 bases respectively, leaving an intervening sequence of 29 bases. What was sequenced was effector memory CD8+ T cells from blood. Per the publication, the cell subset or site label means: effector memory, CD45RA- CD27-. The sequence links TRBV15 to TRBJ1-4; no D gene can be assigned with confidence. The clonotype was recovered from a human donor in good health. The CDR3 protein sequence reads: CATSSQKWETARSWVFF. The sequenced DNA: TGTGCCACCAGCAGCCAAAAGTGGGAGACGGCAAGGAGTTGGGTGTTTTTT.